This T cell receptor (beta chain) was observed in a study of cytomegalovirus exposure and HLA in healthy donors. Study background: An early data release held around 80 million unique TCRs from HLA-typed donors. Study conclusions and caveats: Some segments of the V type, notably TRBV6-2 and TRBV6-3, were excluded as indistinguishable. A classifier reportedly called cytomegalovirus status with high sensitivity and specificity.

CDR3 length equals 13 residues. V lost 1 base to trimming and J lost 7 bases, with 10 bases between them. Germline loops: CDR1 SNHLY, CDR2 FYNNEI. Comment on this clone: The antigen is unknown.

60 Vbeta and 13 Jbeta primers were used in PCR. TCRdb keeps only in-frame clones here, not all; method: immunoSEQ multiplex PCR. Found here are 100,000 to 150,000 clones, around three quarters of them singletons; the top ten hold roughly 2%. This rearrangement joins TRBV2 to TRBJ1-2; D perhaps matches TRBD1 (5 bases). This clonotype was sampled from a man in his late teens or twenties in good health and CMV-seronegative. The sequenced sample was PBMCs. In DNA form, the CDR3 reads TGTGCCAGCAGTGAAGACGGACACGGTGGCTACACCTTC. Amino acids: CASSEDGHGGYTF. The full variable domain, in which reference TRBV2 and TRBJ1-2 provide the parts outside the CDR3, is EPEVTQTPSHQVTQMGQEVILRCVPISNHLYFYWYRQILGQKVEFLVSFYNNEISEKSEIFDDQFSVERPDGSNFTLKIRSTKLEDSAMYFCASSEDGHGGYTFGSGTRLTVV.